The TCR beta chain described here comes from a study of T cells in localized non-small cell lung cancer (dated by TCRdb to the early 2020s). Study-level background: T cell repertoires of some 240 early-stage NSCLC patients were analyzed, with tumors being compared against uninvolved tumor-adjacent lungs. All 220 or so NSCLC patients in the cohort were treatment-naive and had localized lung tumors that were resected. The mean age of the NSCLC patients was about 64 years, with fewer than 150 men and about a hundred women. Overall results and qualifications from the work: Of the top 100 tumor clones, a median of approximately 60 were detected in paired uninvolved adjacent lung; around 30 were also among that lung's top 100. Longer overall survival was associated with higher T cell density in blood, whereas shorter survival was associated with higher clonality in adjacent lung. Uninvolved tumor-adjacent lung showed the highest T cell clonality, higher than tumor, which suggests more focused antigenic responses in the uninvolved tumor-adjacent lung. Multi-region tumor sequencing was not performed, so intratumor heterogeneity could not be excluded. Since the design was exploratory, TCR variables were selected using unadjusted p-values with no false-discovery rate correction.

The immunoSEQ Assay was used to sequence TCR beta CDR3 regions from DNA. On the authors' methods: T cell density was computed as TCR beta template counts normalized to usable DNA estimated by amplifying housekeeping genes. Richness was estimated with the preseqR package, extrapolating to 400,000 templates for PBMC samples and 120,000 templates for tissue samples. Clonality was defined as one minus Pielou's evenness. To identify tissue-enriched TCRs, differential abundance testing was run on productive amino-acid clonotypes with a minimum total count of 5 and an alpha of 0.1. The Jaccard Index and the Morisita Overlap Index were used to measure repertoire overlap between compartments. GLIPH grouped TCR beta CDR3s together with public tetramer-defined viral CDR3s, and a viral motif had to include at least three viral sequences and also show V-gene enrichment. This immuneACCESS table, as held by TCRdb, lists in-frame sequences with V and J called but not all clones. Of the missing ones, under half trace to an unresolved V gene in checked studies; the others have no known cause. Clone size and the V and J calls come from that table; the DNA yielded D and trimming. This sample gives roughly 11,000 clones in total; about 84% of them show up just once. The ten most abundant clones make up approximately 23% of the sample.

There are a few counts of this clone. This receptor's antigen is unknown. Qualities for individual bases were not recorded, and no much larger clone is one base off. At diagnosis, tumor, uninvolved tumor-adjacent lung and peripheral blood were collected and then preserved as a mix of FFPE and fresh-frozen material. For TCR repertoire profiling, blood samples were analyzed as peripheral blood mononuclear cells. The CDR3 spans 14 residues, from the cysteine through the phenylalanine. Of all the DNA, just the CDR3 is kept, 42 bases in frame from base 1. V sheds 2 bases and J sheds 2 bases, leaving 8 bases between their ends. Looking up the germline V gene yields CDR1 SGHRS and CDR2 YFSETQ.

This TCR came from a male donor older than 55 with stage I lung adenocarcinoma. The chain links TRBV5-1 with TRBJ1-3, with a tentative D gene TRBD1 over 5 matching bases. The sequenced sample was peripheral blood, obtained before any cancer treatment. The nucleotide sequence is given as TGCGCCAGCAGCTTTCGAGGGGCTGGAAACACCATATATTTT. Translated, this gives CASSFRGAGNTIYF. Beyond the CDR3, the reference TRBV5-1 and TRBJ1-3 genes provide the residues; the full variable domain reads: KAGVTQTPRYLIKTRGQQVTLSCSPISGHRSVSWYQQTPGQGLQFLFEYFSETQRNKGNFPGRFSGRQFSNSRSEMNVSTLELGDSALYLCASSFRGAGNTIYFGEGSWLTVV.